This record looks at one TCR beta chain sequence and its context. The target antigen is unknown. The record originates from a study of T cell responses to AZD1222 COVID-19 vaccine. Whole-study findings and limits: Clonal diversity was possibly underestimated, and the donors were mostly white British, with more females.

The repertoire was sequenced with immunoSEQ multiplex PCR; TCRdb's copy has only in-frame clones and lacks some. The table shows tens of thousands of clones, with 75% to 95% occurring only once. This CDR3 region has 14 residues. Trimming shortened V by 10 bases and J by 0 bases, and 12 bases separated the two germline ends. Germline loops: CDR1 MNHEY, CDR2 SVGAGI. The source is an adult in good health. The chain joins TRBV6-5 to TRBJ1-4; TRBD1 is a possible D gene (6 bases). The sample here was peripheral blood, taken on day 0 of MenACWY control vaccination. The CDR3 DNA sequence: TGTGCCACCGAACAGGGCACAACTAATGAAAAACTGTTTTTT. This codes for CATEQGTTNEKLFF.